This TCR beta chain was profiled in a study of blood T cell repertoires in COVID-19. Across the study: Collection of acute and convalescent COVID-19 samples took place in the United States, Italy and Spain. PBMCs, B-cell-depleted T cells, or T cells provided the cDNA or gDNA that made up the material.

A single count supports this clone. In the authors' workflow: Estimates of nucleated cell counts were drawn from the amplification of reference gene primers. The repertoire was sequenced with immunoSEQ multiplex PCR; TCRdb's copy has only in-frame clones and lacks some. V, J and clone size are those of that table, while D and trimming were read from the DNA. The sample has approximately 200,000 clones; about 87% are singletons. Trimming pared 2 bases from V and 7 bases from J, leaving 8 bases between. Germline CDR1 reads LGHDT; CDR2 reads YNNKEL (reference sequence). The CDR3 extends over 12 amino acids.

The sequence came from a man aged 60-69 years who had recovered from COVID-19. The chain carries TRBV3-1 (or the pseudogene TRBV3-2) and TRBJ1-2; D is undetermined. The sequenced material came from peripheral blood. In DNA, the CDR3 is TGTGCCAGCAGCCAACGGGTGGCTGGCTACACCTTC. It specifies CASSQRVAGYTF.